Listed here is a single T cell receptor (beta chain). The data originate from a study of blood T cell repertoires in COVID-19. Trimming took 2 bases from V and 5 from J; bases not matched to a gene: 5. From germline, CDR1 is MGHRA and CDR2 YSYEKL. This CDR3 contains 16 residues. Source study methods: Reference gene primer amplification yielded estimated nucleated cell counts. Measured with immunoSEQ multiplex PCR; TCRdb has only the in-frame clones, and not every one. For V, J and clone size, that table is used; D and trimming come from the DNA. The repertoire consists of fewer than 300,000 clones, with 90% to 95% occurring once and the leading ten covering around 2.2%.

The receptor's source is a woman aged 25 to 39 with COVID-19, enrolled during active disease. This chain joins TRBV4-1 and TRBJ2-3, with 12 nucleotides matching TRBD2. The sample comprised peripheral blood. The CDR3 coding sequence is TGCGCCAGCAGCCAAAGACTAGCGGGAGAAAGAGATACGCAGTATTTT. Its protein product is CASSQRLAGERDTQYF.